This TCR beta chain is from a study of cytomegalovirus exposure and HLA in healthy donors (dated by TCRdb to 2016 to 2017). Describing the broader study: An earlier analysis of 587 of the donors reported 276 Gb of sequence data and roughly 120 million unique TCR beta sequences obtained from about 200 million T cells. Roughly 300 gigabases of sequencing data and tens of millions of unique TCR sequences made up an early release that covered over 550 HLA-typed donors. Of the roughly 390 genotyped donors, 81% were placed in the genetic ancestry cluster associated with self-reported Caucasian donors. The study aimed to test whether cataloging public T cell receptors could reveal signatures of past pathogen exposure. The study profiled the T cell repertoires of hundreds of subjects by immunosequencing and related them to cytomegalovirus serostatus. A separate validation cohort of roughly 130 different subjects was used in addition to the approximately 610-subject first cohort. The study combined high-throughput TCR immunosequencing, statistical association of individual TCRs with disease status, and machine learning to predict cytomegalovirus infection status. A later analysis re-examined previously published TCR beta repertoires from roughly 650 donors and added high-resolution HLA genotyping to investigate patterns of TCR occurrence. In the later analysis, no new phenotypic data were used to find candidate immune exposures; instead, reliance was placed on TCR beta sequences and their occurrence across donors. An earlier analysis of approximately 630 of the donors applied high-throughput TCR beta sequencing to assess whether each TCR beta V gene segment acted as functional or pseudogenic. Donor age, sex, ethnicity and CMV serostatus were collected together with the repertoire data. A later genetic analysis used genome-wide SNP genotypes for about 65% of the roughly 670 donors, treating that subset as a discovery cohort. Every discovery cohort repertoire had been produced on one sequencing platform. HLA typing covered class I and class II loci at four-digit resolution. Typing coverage differed by locus: A, B, C, DRB1 and DQB1 were typed in roughly 629-640 donors, DQA1 in about 510, DPA1 in approximately 600, and DPB1 in 472. Because of strong linkage in the cohort, five DR-DQ haplotypes were treated as single units for association and clustering. Among about 390 genotyped donors of the cohort, an average of 235,054 unique TCR beta nucleotide sequences were sequenced per donor, around 20% of them non-productive. The paper as a whole reports these results and caveats: According to a later analysis, parvovirus B19, influenza, CMV and Epstein-Barr virus appeared linked to several top co-occurrence clusters. The authors suggested that the approach could potentially be extended to other disease states and immunological phenotypes. The earlier analysis of fewer than 750 of the donors excluded 15 to 20 rarely observed V segments, including chromosome 9 orphons, because counts were too low. In a later analysis, the rate of TCR association differed among HLA loci, with DRB1 alleles having the most associated TCRs and HLA-C alleles having the fewest. A cluster of highly shared sequence variants was judged likely to be a technical artifact of the sequencing pipeline. Because the 87-base-pair reads could not distinguish some IMGT-functional V segments, including TRBV6-2 and TRBV6-3, those segments were excluded. Immune exposure information for the cohort was limited to CMV serostatus. When HLA alleles, especially DR and DQ, strongly co-occurred, attributing TCR associations to individual alleles was difficult. Because some donors lacked HLA typing at each locus, the association tests relied only on the typed subset. In a later analysis, most CMV-associated TCR beta chains were found to appear HLA-restricted, with HLA associations seemingly driven largely by CMV exposure. In vitro tests confirmed that a few of the cytomegalovirus-associated TCR beta chains recognize cytomegalovirus antigens. Broadly in line with IMGT annotations, most TCR beta V segments showed up in productive rearrangements about 90% or about 30% of the time in an earlier analysis of around 550 of the donors. A later analysis associated about 16,000 TCR beta sequences with specific HLA alleles at a false discovery rate of 0.05. This cohort had only TCR beta chains sequenced, and the lack of alpha or paired-chain data limited which features could be detected. V-gene and J-gene trimming of TCR beta chains was associated with a missense DCLRE1C variant in a later genetic analysis, and the association was replicated in an independent cohort. Sequencing depth was assumed to be roughly uniform across donors in the presence/absence analyses, though that assumption may not hold. In a later genetic analysis, fewer N-insertions in productive TCRs were reported among donors in an Asian-associated ancestry cluster than the roughly 700-donor mean. Most TCR sequences were seen in very few donors, while some public TCRs were found in many individuals. Linkage disequilibrium might explain the correlated functional status among segregating V segments, but an unknown experimental factor could not be ruled out. The classifier was reported to diagnose cytomegalovirus status with high specificity and sensitivity in both the original and validation cohorts. In a later analysis, HLA-associated TCR beta chains showed more clonal expansion and lower generation probabilities than non-associated chains that were equally common. A further reported finding was that TCR beta sequences accurately predicted the HLA-A and HLA-B alleles for most subjects in the first cohort. The study listed 150 to 200 TCR beta chains as associated with cytomegalovirus.

As to this clone: Its antigen specificity is not known. No per-base quality is available; no much larger clone lies one base away.

The cohort consisted of 650 to 850 healthy bone marrow donors. Cohort members were all nominally healthy when sampled, although unrecorded immune exposures were likely present. The donor tested CMV seronegative and was one of the 352 seronegative cohort members. Every donor gave a peripheral blood sample, and the peripheral blood mononuclear cells from that sample were used for TCR beta sequencing. Genomic DNA extraction from the blood cell samples was performed with the Qiagen DNeasy Blood Extraction Kit. Libraries were built with the immunoSEQ multiplex PCR assay. For the multiplex PCR, a mixture combining 60 forward primers for TCR Vbeta segments and 13 reverse primers for TCR Jbeta segments was used. The CDR3 region of rearranged TCR beta genes was amplified from genomic DNA by a multiplex PCR assay. Amplified TCR beta libraries were sequenced as 87-base-pair reads on the Illumina HiSeq System. Under the source paper's analysis protocol: A later analysis tallied approximately 87 million unique TCR beta chains across the 660 or so repertoires, and about 12 million of those chains were shared by two or more donors. A nearest-neighbor algorithm error-corrected the raw reads and collapsed the reads into unique sequences, merging closely related sequences to remove PCR and sequencing errors. To assign V, D and J gene segments, CDR3 sequences were aligned to IMGT reference sequences. Each retained sequence needed at least a six-nucleotide match to both a V gene segment and a J gene segment. Rearrangements were called productive when the CDR3 lacked stop codons and stayed in frame with V and J; all others were non-productive. Following IMGT convention, CDR3 was defined as the stretch from the second conserved V-encoded cysteine up to the conserved J-encoded phenylalanine. Sequences without an unambiguous match to a single V gene segment were excluded from the earlier analysis of 450 to 650 of the donors. An earlier analysis of fewer than 750 of the donors called V segments functional above 56.7% productive rearrangements and segregating when the between-donor standard deviation exceeded 5%. A statistical classification framework was developed to diagnose cytomegalovirus status using the catalog of TCR beta chain sequences. In a later analysis, V and J genes were assigned by comparing TCR nucleotide sequences against IMGT/GENE-DB human TR gene sequences. Using the TCRdist pipeline, a later analysis assigned CDR3 sequences along with most-parsimonious VDJ recombination scenarios. In a later analysis, each TCR beta chain was defined by its CDR3 amino acid sequence together with its V-gene family, and reads without a unique V-gene family were excluded. A later analysis removed roughly 590 highly shared, low-generation-probability nucleotide sequences to deal with suspected cross-contamination and a sequencing artifact. In a later analysis, a clonal expansion index for each public chain was calculated from normalized within-repertoire ranks of inferred template counts. In a later analysis, generation probabilities were computed using a VDJ recombination model fitted to out-of-frame rearrangements, and the results were checked against IGoR. In a later analysis, TCR-TCR, TCR-HLA and TCR-CMV co-occurrence was scored with hypergeometric tests, and a repertoire-size bias correction was applied to TCR pairs. A later analysis estimated false discovery rates by permuting HLA or CMV assignments 20 times. In a later analysis, co-occurring TCRs were grouped with DBSCAN, and TCRdist sequence similarity was added when clustering was performed within HLA-allele-positive subsets. Co-occurrence clustering excluded repertoires with fewer than 30,000 or more than 120,000 public chains, plus five with anomalous nucleotide sharing. Entries here come from immuneACCESS through TCRdb and include only in-frame sequences with V and J called. Some clones fail to appear in such tables; in the studies checked, an unresolved V gene covers under half of the shortfall, and the cause of the remainder is unknown. For V, J and clone size, that table is used; D and trimming come from the DNA. This sample holds about 280,000 clones; about 90% were observed only once. Clones ranked in the top ten supply less than 2.5% of the sample.

The CDR1 and CDR2 encoded by the germline V gene are KGHSH and LQKENI. The CDR3 goes from the cysteine to the phenylalanine over 14 residues. The sequence is cut down to CDR3 DNA, 42 bases in frame from base 1. The V end loses 2 bases and the J end loses 6 bases, and a stretch of 10 bases separates them. The sample consisted of PBMCs. Recombination linked TRBV18 to TRBJ2-2; TRBD1 is possibly the D segment (5 matching bases). This sequence originates from a woman aged 18-30 years in good health and CMV-seronegative. The bases are TGTGCCAGCTCACCAGTGGGGCCTCCCGGGGAGCTGTTTTTT. This translates into CASSPVGPPGELFF.